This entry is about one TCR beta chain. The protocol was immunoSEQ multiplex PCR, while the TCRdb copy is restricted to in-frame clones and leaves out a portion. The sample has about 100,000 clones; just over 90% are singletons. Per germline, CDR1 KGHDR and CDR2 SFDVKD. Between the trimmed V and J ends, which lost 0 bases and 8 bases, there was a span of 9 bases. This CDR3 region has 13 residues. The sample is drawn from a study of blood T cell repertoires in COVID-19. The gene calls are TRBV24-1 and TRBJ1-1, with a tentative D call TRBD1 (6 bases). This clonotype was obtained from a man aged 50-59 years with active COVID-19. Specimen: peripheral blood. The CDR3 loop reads CATSDLLGAEAFF. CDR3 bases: TGTGCCACCAGTGATTTGCTGGGGGCGGAAGCTTTCTTT.